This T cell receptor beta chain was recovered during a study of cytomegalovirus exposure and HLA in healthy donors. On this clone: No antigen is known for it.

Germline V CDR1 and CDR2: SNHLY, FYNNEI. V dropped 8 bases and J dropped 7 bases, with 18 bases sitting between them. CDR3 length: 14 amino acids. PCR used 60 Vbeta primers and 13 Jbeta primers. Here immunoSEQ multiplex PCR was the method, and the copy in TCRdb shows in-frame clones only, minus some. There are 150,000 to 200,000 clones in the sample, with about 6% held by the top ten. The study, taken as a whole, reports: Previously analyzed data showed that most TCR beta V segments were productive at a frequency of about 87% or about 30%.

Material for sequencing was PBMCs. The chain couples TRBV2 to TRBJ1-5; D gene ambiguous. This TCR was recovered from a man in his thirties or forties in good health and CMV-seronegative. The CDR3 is CASGGRPIGQPQHF. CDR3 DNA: TGTGCCAGCGGCGGTCGCCCCATAGGCCAGCCCCAGCATTTT.